These 24 T cell receptor beta chains were sequenced from one sample in a study of shared clonotypes between healthy human individuals. TCRdb's copy holds only in-frame clones and misses some; the assay was immunoSEQ multiplex PCR. Of some 2.1 million clones in the sample, just over 90% were seen once. Naive CD8 cells comprised CD45RO-negative, CCR7-positively selected cells, excluding terminally differentiated effector memory CD45RA+ cells. The sequenced sample consisted of naive CD8+ T cells from PBMCs. The receptors come from a young man in good health. Some clones in this sample may be carry-over from other donors' samples.

The chain has TRBV4-1 and TRBJ2-5; 7 positions match TRBD1. Per germline, CDR1 MGHRA and CDR2 YSYEKL. CDR3 length equals 15 residues. V shed 2 bases, J shed 2 bases, and the junction held 5 bases outside the gene matches. The chain's CDR3 is CASSQRTGQQETQYF. The CDR3 bases are TGCGCCAGCAGCCAACGGACAGGACAACAAGAGACCCAGTACTTC.

The V and J genes are TRBV5-4 and TRBJ2-7, with a weak D call TRBD1 (6 bases). V was clipped by 4 bases and J by 3 bases, with 8 bases between them. Germline lookup yields CDR1 SGHNT and CDR2 YYREEE (reference sequence). The CDR3 loop spans 12 amino acids. CDR3 bases: TGTGCCAGCAGCGACAGGAGCTACGAGCAGTACTTC. Translated, it gives CASSDRSYEQYF.

This clone was found once. J is TRBJ2-7 and V is TRBV4-3, with 7 bases identical to TRBD1. The CDR3 is 16 residues long. Trimming removed 0 bases from V and 0 bases from J; junction bases left unmatched: 5. Germline V gene lookup returns CDR1 LGHNA and CDR2 YSLEER. Here the CDR3 DNA reads TGCGCCAGCAGCCAAGATTTGGCAGGGGGCTCCTACGAGCAGTACTTC. Translating gives CASSQDLAGGSYEQYF.

Remarks on this clone: Other DNA sequences within the sample encode an identical CDR3. V gene TRBV29-1 combines with J gene TRBJ1-2; D is uncertain. Germline values: CDR1 SQVTM, CDR2 ANQGSEA. With 4 bases removed from V and 1 base from J, the gap between germline ends came to 4 bases. This CDR3 has 11 amino acids. The CDR3 loop reads CSVVSNYGYTF. As DNA, the CDR3 is TGCAGCGTTGTGAGTAACTATGGCTACACCTTC.

V and J are TRBV7-3 and TRBJ2-3, with 9 bases aligning to TRBD1. Germline assignment: CDR1 SGHTA and CDR2 FQGTGA. Trimming at V came to 3 bases and at J to 2 bases, leaving 3 bases not matched to a gene. This CDR3 contains 15 residues. The CDR3 DNA reads TGTGCCAGCAGCTTCTGGACAGGGGCCACAGATACGCAGTATTTT. Translated, it gives CASSFWTGATDTQYF.

About this clone itself: The same CDR3 can be traced to other DNA sequences in this sample. The V call is TRBV9, the J call TRBJ2-1; the match to TRBD1 covers 7 bases. CDR1 is SGDLS, CDR2 YYNGEE, per germline. Losses at the gene ends were 2 bases for V and 4 bases for J; bases not matched to a gene: 6. The CDR3 loop spans 15 amino acids. CDR3 sequence reads: CASSVRDSSYNEQFF. For the CDR3, the DNA is TGTGCCAGCAGCGTCCGGGACAGTAGTTACAATGAGCAGTTCTTC.

V and J are TRBV19 and TRBJ2-7; 7 bases match TRBD1. This CDR3 region has 15 residues. The trim removed 5 bases at V and 3 bases at J, leaving 10 bases unmatched. Looked up from germline, CDR1 is LNHDA and CDR2 is SQIVND (reference sequence). The CDR3 DNA sequence: TGTGCCAGTAGTCTAGGGACAGTGAGGAACTACGAGCAGTACTTC. Amino acids: CASSLGTVRNYEQYF.

The CDR3 sequence is CASSPWGNQPQHF. The CDR3, as DNA: TGTGCCAGCAGCCCCTGGGGAAATCAGCCCCAGCATTTT. The gene calls are TRBV27 and TRBJ1-5; D ambiguous. V lost 6 bases and J lost 4, with 10 bases in between. The CDR3 spans 13 residues. Germline V gene sequence: CDR1 MNHEY, CDR2 SMNVEV (reference sequence).

In its sample, this clone was seen once. The chain couples TRBV28 to TRBJ2-1; D gene unclear. Germline-derived CDR1 and CDR2 are MDHEN and SYDVKM. CDR3 size: 15 residues. The V gene lost 3 bases and the J gene lost 0 bases, with 9 bases spanning the gap. The CDR3 spells CASSFSPISYNEQFF. The CDR3 DNA is TGTGCCAGCAGTTTCAGTCCCATCTCCTACAATGAGCAGTTCTTC. The full variable domain, in which reference TRBV28 and TRBJ2-1 provide the parts outside the CDR3, is DVKVTQSSRYLVKRTGEKVFLECVQDMDHENMFWYRQDPGLGLRLIYFSYDVKMKEKGDIPEGYSVSREKKERFSLILESASTNQTSMYLCASSFSPISYNEQFFGPGTRLTVL.

J is TRBJ2-7 and V is TRBV21-1; the table's D call, TRBD2, has no DNA check behind it. TRBV21-1 is annotated as a pseudogene. This CDR3 region has 17 residues. CDR3 region: CASSKSFRGAAPYEQYF. Written as DNA, the CDR3 is TGTGCCAGCAGCAAATCTTTTCGGGGGGCAGCTCCGTACGAGCAGTACTTC.

The chain links TRBV4-1 to TRBJ2-7, with TRBD1 matching 11 bases. V trimming: 5 bases; J trimming: 3 bases; junction bases outside the gene matches: 9. This CDR3 is built from 16 residues. Germline V gene lookup returns CDR1 MGHRA and CDR2 YSYEKL. CDR3 region: CASSAYSGTGGYEQYF. CDR3 sequence (DNA): TGCGCCAGCAGCGCATACTCAGGGACAGGGGGCTACGAGCAGTACTTC.

Points on this clone: Other DNA sequences in this specimen translate into the identical CDR3. The V and J genes are TRBV9 and TRBJ2-5; TRBD2 aligns across 7 bases. Per germline, CDR1 SGDLS and CDR2 YYNGEE. V gave up 2 bases and J gave up 4 bases; unmatched junction bases: 2. CDR3 size: 13 residues. The CDR3 reads CASSVGGGETQYF. The CDR3 DNA sequence: TGTGCCAGCAGCGTGGGCGGGGGAGAGACCCAGTACTTC.

Only one count was recorded for this clone. The CDR3 DNA follows: TGTGCCAGCAGTGAATTAACGAGCTATGGCTACACCTTC. Residues: CASSELTSYGYTF. The chain is built from TRBV25-1 and TRBJ1-2; no clear D. Between the trimmed V and J ends, which lost 1 base and 4 bases, there was a span of 7 bases. The CDR3 sequence is 13 residues long. Germline V lookup: CDR1 MGHDK, CDR2 SYGVNS.

The chain recombines TRBV27 with TRBJ2-1; TRBD2 aligns across 8 bases. CDR3 length: 20 residues. Trimming took 2 bases from V and 2 from J; bases not matched to a gene: 17. Looked up from germline, CDR1 is MNHEY and CDR2 is SMNVEV (reference sequence). The CDR3 protein is CASSLSFRYYSGNPYNEQFF. The CDR3 nucleotides read TGTGCCAGCAGTTTAAGTTTTCGATATTATAGCGGGAACCCCTACAATGAGCAGTTCTTC.

The chain couples TRBV7-9 to TRBJ1-2; no firm D call. Germline values: CDR1 SEHNR, CDR2 FQNEAQ (reference sequence). CDR3 size: 14 residues. V lost 1 base to trimming and J lost 3 bases, with 9 bases between them. In DNA, the CDR3 is TGTGCCAGCAGCTTAGGGGCCAGCCACTATGGCTACACCTTC. Amino acids: CASSLGASHYGYTF.

The rearrangement joins TRBV6-1 to TRBJ2-7, with TRBD2 matching 8 bases. The junction had 8 bases not matched to a gene; V was cut back by 7 bases and J by 3 bases. Per the germline V gene, CDR1 is MNHNS and CDR2 is SASEGT. The CDR3 covers 14 residues. CDR3 loop: CASIASGRHYEQYF. CDR3 nucleotide sequence: TGTGCCAGCATCGCCAGCGGGAGACACTACGAGCAGTACTTC.

This clone was seen only once. The chain combines TRBV7-9 with TRBJ1-5; 9 bases agree with TRBD1. The CDR3 has 18 amino acids. In germline, CDR1 is SEHNR, CDR2 FQNEAQ (reference sequence). V shed 3 bases and J 5 bases; nucleotides not matched to a gene: 14. Written as DNA, the CDR3 is TGTGCCAGCAGCTTCAGTCGGACAGGGGTATTGTTAGATCAGCCCCAGCATTTT. It translates to CASSFSRTGVLLDQPQHF.

V gene TRBV11-2 combines with J gene TRBJ1-2; D gene ambiguous. Looked up from germline, CDR1 is SGHAT and CDR2 is FQNNGV. V shed 5 bases and J shed 2 bases, with 15 bases lying between them. The CDR3 totals 15 residues. CDR3 sequence (DNA): TGTGCCAGCAGCCCGACGGGTCGGCTGAACTATGGCTACACCTTC. Protein: CASSPTGRLNYGYTF.

Comments on this clone: Other nucleotide sequences from this sample produce the same CDR3. The J gene is TRBJ2-7, the V gene TRBV9; no firm D call. Looked up from germline, CDR1 is SGDLS and CDR2 is YYNGEE. With 0 bases removed from V and 1 base from J, the gap between germline ends came to 8 bases. The CDR3 runs 14 residues. CDR3 bases: TGTGCCAGCAGCGTAGGGGCCGGATCCTACGAGCAGTACTTC. Translating it yields CASSVGAGSYEQYF.

V gene TRBV5-5 combines with J gene TRBJ1-5; D call uncertain. V lost 3 bases and J 4 bases, leaving 8 bases between the germline ends. This CDR3 region has 13 residues. Germline values: CDR1 SGHKS, CDR2 YYEKEE (reference sequence). CDR3: CASSYGPNQPQHF. CDR3 sequence (DNA): TGTGCCAGCAGCTACGGGCCGAATCAGCCCCAGCATTTT.

The rearrangement uses TRBV4-3 and TRBJ1-1, with 7 bases fitting TRBD1. This CDR3 contains 14 residues. Germline V gene data show CDR1 as LGHNA and CDR2 as YSLEER. The trim removed 2 bases at V and 2 bases at J, leaving 2 bases unmatched. The CDR3 region has the DNA TGCGCCAGCAGCCAAAACAGGGGAAACACTGAAGCTTTCTTT. Amino acids: CASSQNRGNTEAFF.

The chain uses TRBV7-9 and TRBJ2-2; weak D call: TRBD1 (7 bases). The CDR3 sequence is 16 residues long. Germline V gene lookup returns CDR1 SEHNR and CDR2 FQNEAQ (reference sequence). Between the trimmed V and J ends, which lost 1 base and 6 bases, there was a span of 15 bases. DNA for the CDR3: TGTGCCAGCAGCTTAGAACCGGACAGGAGGGCCGGGGAGCTGTTTTTT. Encoded protein: CASSLEPDRRAGELFF. Full variable domain (outside the CDR3, taken from reference TRBV7-9 and TRBJ2-2): DTGVSQNPRHKITKRGQNVTFRCDPISEHNRLYWYRQTLGQGPEFLTYFQNEAQLEKSRLLSDRFSAERPKGSFSTLEIQRTEQGDSAMYLCASSLEPDRRAGELFFGEGSRLTVL.

The V gene is TRBV13, the J gene TRBJ2-5, with a tentative D call TRBD1 (6 bases). Trimming removed 3 bases at V and 2 bases at J, with 13 bases between. This CDR3 comprises 15 residues. CDR1 and CDR2 (germline): PRHDT, FYEKMQ (reference sequence). CDR3 coding DNA: TGTGCCAGCAGCTTCTGGGGACAACGACAAGAGACCCAGTACTTC. It encodes CASSFWGQRQETQYF.

In its sample, this clone was seen once. The chain is built from TRBV5-1 and TRBJ1-4; no clear D. The CDR3 covers 18 residues. V lost 0 bases, J lost 2 bases, and 17 bases lay in between. The germline V gene encodes CDR1 SGHRS and CDR2 YFSETQ. In DNA form, the CDR3 reads TGCGCCAGCAGCTTGGAGCCGGGCTCAGGAGCGACTAATGAAAAACTGTTTTTT. Protein product: CASSLEPGSGATNEKLFF.